The T cell receptor beta chain described here comes from a study of response to subunit inactivated influenza vaccine. Findings and limits, study-wide: Seasonal influenza vaccination, on each occasion, was suggested by the authors to recruit few new T cells.

Of note for this clonotype: Its antigen is unidentified.

TCRdb re-analysed the RT-PCR reads in MiXCR, keeping a single row per CDR3 protein. The table lists roughly 650,000 distinct CDR3 sequences, 15% to 18% of them singletons, with approximately 10% in the top ten. Germline values: CDR1 SGHRS, CDR2 YFSETQ. The V gene end was trimmed by 4 bases and the J gene end by 2 bases; junction bases not matched to a gene: 9. This CDR3 contains 16 residues. The receptor was derived from a man aged 50 to 59 who received an inactivated influenza vaccine. This specimen was PBMCs from blood, taken about 11 days after vaccination. The chain employs TRBV5-1 and TRBJ2-5; 9 nucleotides agree with TRBD1. The chain's CDR3 is CASSLLTGGLQETQYF. Here the CDR3 DNA reads TGCGCCAGCAGCCTTTTGACAGGGGGACTTCAAGAGACCCAGTACTTC. Full variable domain (outside the CDR3, taken from reference TRBV5-1 and TRBJ2-5): KAGVTQTPRYLIKTRGQQVTLSCSPISGHRSVSWYQQTPGQGLQFLFEYFSETQRNKGNFPGRFSGRQFSNSRSEMNVSTLELGDSALYLCASSLLTGGLQETQYFGPGTRLLVL.